This T cell receptor (beta chain) was identified during a study of T cell repertoires in cytomegalovirus infection (dated by TCRdb to between 2018 and 2021). A note on the overall study: The HLA type of each donor mattered for the analysis, because public TCR beta signatures pointed to carriage of CMV infection along with the matching HLA type.

TCRdb names Illumina HiSeq 1500 as the instrument used. The raw public data were reprocessed by TCRdb itself: fastp quality trimming at Q25, MiXCR clonotype calling, in-frame beta chains only. Every entry covers one CDR3 protein and lists the most common genes and DNA from its rows. The sample yields around 260,000 distinct CDR3 sequences; 8% to 9.5% were counted once. Over 13% of the sample is taken by the ten largest. Study-wide conclusions, independent of this receptor: In the ex vivo response, HLA-C-restricted CMV-specific TCR beta clonotypes were dominant, and in two of eight donors the single most frequent clonotype came from this HLA-C-restricted group. In both this cohort and an independent roughly 330-donor cohort, the cumulative frequency of public TCR beta family members distinguished carriers of CMV infection plus the relevant HLA type.

This clonotype has ten or more counts. The antigen this receptor binds is unknown. No much larger clone exists at a distance of one base, and base qualities are not known. CDR1 is given as SGHAT and CDR2 as FQNNGV, both from the germline V gene. There are 13 amino acids in the CDR3, from cysteine to phenylalanine inclusive. CDR3 DNA is the only sequence kept; it has 39 bases, read in frame from the first base. V loses 6 bases of germline sequence and J loses 1 base, and the interval between the two ends is 9 bases. Sample: PBMCs. The receptor's source is a human donor in good health (CMV status not recorded). Some clones in this sample may be carry-over from other donors' samples. The V gene is TRBV11-2 and the J gene is TRBJ1-1; TRBD1 is a weak D gene call, 5 bases matching. Here the CDR3 is given as CASRDGGNTEAFF. The nucleotides read TGTGCCAGCAGGGACGGGGGGAACACTGAAGCTTTCTTT.